The 31 T cell receptor beta chains below come from one sample, sequenced in a study of molecular identifiers for immune sequencing clone quantification. In TCRdb, the PCR reads were re-called with MiXCR into one record per CDR3 protein. The sample records approximately 36,000 distinct CDR3 sequences, less than 20% being singletons. What was sequenced was naive CD8+ T cells from blood, with Jurkat cell RNA spiked in. As for subset: FACS-sorted CD8+CD4-CCR7+CD45RA+ naive T cells. The receptors originated from a human donor in good health. Some libraries in this study had Jurkat cell RNA spiked in.

With regard to this clonotype: This may be a read error, as it is one base from a much larger clone. The chain links TRBV6-2 or TRBV6-3 to TRBJ2-3; no clear D. The CDR3 runs to 13 residues. V was pared by 5 bases and J by 6 bases, with 12 bases between. Germline loops: CDR1 MNHEY, CDR2 SVGEGT. The CDR3 DNA reads TGTGCCAGCAGTCTCTATGAACCGGATACGCAGTATTTT. Translated: CASSLYEPDTQYF.

Note on this clonotype: This may arise from a read error, as a much more abundant clone is one base away. The DNA of the CDR3 is TGTGCCAGCAGCCTCGGCTACCTCCACGAGCAGTACTTC. Translating gives CASSLGYLHEQYF. The chain links TRBV14 to TRBJ2-7; D remains ambiguous. Trimming shortened V by 4 bases and J by 5 bases, and 12 bases separated the two germline ends. This CDR3 has 13 amino acids. Germline CDR1 and CDR2: SGHDN and FVKESK.

The CDR3 region has the DNA TGTGCCAGCAGCCGCAACAGGGAGACCCAGTACTTC. Amino acid sequence: CASSRNRETQYF. This chain connects TRBV7-6 to TRBJ2-5; D is perhaps TRBD1 (5 bases). Germline-derived CDR1 and CDR2 are SGHVS and FNYEAQ. This CDR3 region has 12 residues. Between the trimmed V and J ends, which lost 5 bases and 5 bases, there was a span of 9 bases.

At least ten counts were recorded for this clonotype. The chain recombines TRBV4-3 with TRBJ2-7; D unclear. This CDR3 is 16 amino acids long. V lost 0 bases and J lost 0, with 12 bases in between. The germline CDR1 and CDR2 sequences are LGHNA and YSLEER. The CDR3 nucleotides are TGCGCCAGCAGCCAAGAAGAATCAGGCCCCTCCTACGAGCAGTACTTC. It encodes CASSQEESGPSYEQYF.

This clonotype was picked up many times. V is TRBV5-1 and J is TRBJ2-1, with a possible D match to TRBD2 (7 bases). V gave up 3 bases and J gave up 4 bases, with 14 bases separating them. The germline V gene has CDR1 SGHRS and CDR2 YFSETQ. This CDR3 has 15 residues. In nucleotides, the CDR3 is TGCGCCAGCAGCTGGGGGCTAGCGGAGTACAATGAGCAGTTCTTC. Protein sequence: CASSWGLAEYNEQFF.

This clonotype has a handful of counts. The V gene is TRBV20-1, the J gene TRBJ2-3; TRBD1 agrees at 10 bases. This CDR3 region has 15 residues. Germline V gene lookup returns CDR1 DFQATT and CDR2 SNEGSKA (reference sequence). J gave up 4 bases and V 4 bases, and 8 bases lay outside the gene matches. CDR3 bases: TGCAGTGCTACCATGACAGGGGGCATGGCAGATACGCAGTATTTT. Translation gives CSATMTGGMADTQYF.

This clonotype was observed at least ten times. The chain carries TRBV7-3 and TRBJ2-1, with TRBD1 matching 9 bases. J lost 4 bases, V lost 6 bases, and 7 bases had no gene match. CDR1 is SGHTA and CDR2 is FQGTGA in the germline V gene. This CDR3 comprises 15 residues. CDR3 bases: TGTGCCAGCAGTCCCGGGACAGGGCCTTACAATGAGCAGTTCTTC. This gives the protein CASSPGTGPYNEQFF.

In the case of this clonotype: One base away lies a much larger clone, so this may be a sequencing read error. This sequence joins TRBV5-5 and TRBJ2-1; 8 bases are a match to TRBD2. The CDR3 has 18 amino acids. J was trimmed by 0 bases and V by 3 bases; bases with no gene match: 11. Per germline, CDR1 SGHKS and CDR2 YYEKEE (reference sequence). CDR3 sequence: CASSSRTSRRSSYNEQFF. CDR3 nucleotides: TGTGCCAGCAGCTCCCGGACTAGCAGGAGGTCCTCCTACAATGAGCAGTTCTTC.

The chain uses TRBV4-3 and TRBJ2-3; D may correspond to TRBD1 or TRBD2 (5 bases each). Germline loops: CDR1 LGHNA, CDR2 YSLEER. The length of the CDR3 is 15 residues. V was cut by 1 base and J by 2 bases, with 10 bases left in between. The CDR3 loop reads CASSQGPGPTDTQYF. The CDR3 coding sequence is TGCGCCAGCAGCCAAGGGCCGGGACCCACAGATACGCAGTATTTT.

This clonotype was detected ten times or more. The chain links TRBV7-3 to TRBJ2-3; 8 bases are a match to TRBD2. The V segment lost 2 bases and the J segment 3 bases; nucleotides outside the gene matches: 1. This CDR3 is 14 amino acids long. Per the germline V gene, CDR1 is SGHTA and CDR2 is FQGTGA. This chain's CDR3 is CASSLAGGTDTQYF. The CDR3 coding sequence is TGTGCCAGCAGCTTAGCGGGAGGAACAGATACGCAGTATTTT.

This clonotype was recorded at least ten times. V gene TRBV7-9 combines with J gene TRBJ2-2; D perhaps matches TRBD1 (6 bases). Germline V gives CDR1 SEHNR, CDR2 FQNEAQ (reference sequence). Trimming removed 4 bases at V and 5 bases at J, with 14 bases between. CDR3 length: 15 amino acids. As DNA, the CDR3 is TGTGCCAGCAGCTCGGTGGCAGGGGATACCGGGGAGCTGTTTTTT. It encodes CASSSVAGDTGELFF.

This chain's CDR3 is CASSPGRSKLGVDTQYF. Here the CDR3 DNA reads TGTGCCAGCAGTCCCGGCCGGTCGAAACTTGGGGTGGATACGCAGTATTTT. V and J are TRBV7-2 and TRBJ2-3; D not certain. Germline V gene lookup returns CDR1 SGHTA and CDR2 FQGNSA. Trimming removed 6 bases at V and 6 bases at J, with 25 bases between. The length of the CDR3 is 17 residues.

The rearrangement uses TRBV29-1 and TRBJ2-7, with TRBD1 identical over 8 bases. The length of the CDR3 is 13 residues. V lost 1 base and J lost 5; bases outside the gene matches: 4. The germline V gene has CDR1 SQVTM and CDR2 ANQGSEA. CDR3 loop: CSVEGTGPNEQYF. The CDR3 nucleotides are TGCAGCGTTGAAGGGACAGGGCCTAACGAGCAGTACTTC.

This chain links TRBV7-2 with TRBJ2-7; TRBD2 is a possible D gene (5 bases). Germline loops: CDR1 SGHTA, CDR2 FQGNSA. The CDR3 runs 15 residues. With 5 bases removed from V and 4 bases from J, the gap between germline ends came to 18 bases. CDR3 amino acids: CASSQAAGVGYEQYF. DNA for the CDR3: TGTGCCAGCAGCCAAGCCGCCGGGGTTGGATACGAGCAGTACTTC.

The V and J genes are TRBV7-6 and TRBJ2-3; tentative D call: TRBD2 (7 bases). From germline, CDR1 is SGHVS and CDR2 FNYEAQ. This CDR3 comprises 15 residues. V was cut by 1 base and J by 8 bases, with 16 bases left in between. The CDR3 loop is CASSLGGLEGGTQYF. The CDR3 DNA sequence: TGTGCCAGCAGCTTAGGAGGACTAGAGGGGGGTACGCAGTATTTT.

The V and J genes are TRBV14 and TRBJ2-7, with D possibly being TRBD1 or TRBD2 (5 bases each). Germline CDR1 and CDR2: SGHDN and FVKESK. Trimming took 3 bases from V and 3 from J, leaving 15 bases between them. CDR3 length: 15 residues. CDR3 protein: CASSHSFGTRYEQYF. Written as DNA, the CDR3 is TGTGCCAGCAGCCATTCTTTCGGGACGCGCTACGAGCAGTACTTC.

This clonotype was counted many times. The genes are TRBV4-2 and TRBJ2-2, with a possible D match to TRBD2 (6 bases). The V gene lost 3 bases and the J gene lost 7 bases, with 6 bases spanning the gap. The CDR3 has 12 residues. CDR1 is LGHNA, CDR2 YNFKEQ, per germline. The CDR3: CASSQGGGELFF. Here the CDR3 DNA reads TGTGCCAGCAGCCAGGGGGGCGGGGAGCTGTTTTTT.

There are many counts of this clonotype. The chain recombines TRBV25-1 with TRBJ1-5; D remains ambiguous. With 1 base removed from V and 6 bases from J, the gap between germline ends came to 4 bases. This CDR3 is built from 12 residues. Germline V lookup: CDR1 MGHDK, CDR2 SYGVNS. The CDR3 DNA follows: TGTGCCAGCAGTGAATCGTTTCAGCCCCAGCATTTT. It is translated as CASSESFQPQHF.

The V gene is TRBV4-1, the J gene TRBJ2-1; 11 bases are a match to TRBD2. The germline CDR1 and CDR2 sequences are MGHRA and YSYEKL. The CDR3 extends over 15 amino acids. The V gene end was trimmed by 1 base and the J gene end by 6 bases; junction bases not matched to a gene: 2. CDR3 sequence (DNA): TGCGCCAGCAGCCAAGTACTAGCGGGAGTCAATGAGCAGTTCTTC. This translates into CASSQVLAGVNEQFF.

This clonotype was recorded many times. The chain recombines TRBV20-1 with TRBJ2-5; the D gene is possibly TRBD2 (5 bases). Germline V lookup: CDR1 DFQATT, CDR2 SNEGSKA (reference sequence). This CDR3 is 14 amino acids long. Trimming pared 8 bases from V and 2 bases from J, leaving 18 bases between. The CDR3 DNA follows: TGCAGTACCCTGACCCGGGAAGATCAAGAGACCCAGTACTTC. This sequence encodes CSTLTREDQETQYF.

This clonotype was counted at least ten times. The chain is built from TRBV13 and TRBJ2-7; D possibly uses TRBD1 or TRBD2 (5 bases each). Germline V gene lookup returns CDR1 PRHDT and CDR2 FYEKMQ (reference sequence). V lost 4 bases, J lost 6 bases, and 10 bases lay in between. The CDR3 has 12 amino acids. CDR3 in amino acids: CASSSRGGEQYF. DNA for the CDR3: TGTGCCAGCAGCTCACGTGGGGGCGAGCAGTACTTC.

On this clonotype: Possible read error: a much larger clone is one base away. The chain is built from TRBV3-1 and TRBJ2-1; D is tentatively TRBD1 or TRBD2 (5 bases each). In germline, CDR1 is LGHDT, CDR2 YNNKEL (reference sequence). The CDR3 runs to 16 residues. V lost 0 bases and J 2 bases, leaving 11 bases between the germline ends. The CDR3 protein is CASSQDLQGPYNEQFF. The CDR3 region has the DNA TGTGCCAGCAGCCAAGATTTGCAGGGACCCTACAATGAGCAGTTCTTC.

In this sample, this clonotype turned up a few times. V gene TRBV28 combines with J gene TRBJ2-3, with 7 bases that match TRBD2. In germline, CDR1 is MDHEN, CDR2 SYDVKM. Unmatched junction bases numbered 11, after V lost 9 bases and J lost 2 bases. The length of the CDR3 is 15 residues. Written as DNA, the CDR3 is TGTGCCAGTATGTCGACTAGCCTATCCACAGATACGCAGTATTTT. Its protein product is CASMSTSLSTDTQYF. Based on the CDR3 plus reference TRBV28 and TRBJ2-3, the full variable domain is DVKVTQSSRYLVKRTGEKVFLECVQDMDHENMFWYRQDPGLGLRLIYFSYDVKMKEKGDIPEGYSVSREKKERFSLILESASTNQTSMYLCASMSTSLSTDTQYFGPGTRLTVL.

On this clonotype itself: Possible read error: a much larger clone is one base away. The CDR3 loop reads CARSGLNLDGTWGYTF. CDR3 nucleotide sequence: TGTGCCCGCAGCGGGCTTAACTTGGACGGTACCTGGGGCTACACCTTC. The V gene is TRBV6-5, the J gene TRBJ1-2; D is ambiguous. Germline CDR1 is MNHEY and CDR2 is SVGAGI. The CDR3 has 16 amino acids.

This clonotype was detected only a few times. The chain uses TRBV13 and TRBJ2-7, with 8 bases matching TRBD2. The CDR3 is made up of 15 amino acids. Germline V gene lookup returns CDR1 PRHDT and CDR2 FYEKMQ (reference sequence). V gave up 5 bases and J gave up 5 bases; unmatched junction bases: 11. The CDR3 here is CASSLPGLGDNEQYF. For the CDR3, the DNA is TGTGCCAGCAGCCTTCCGGGACTAGGGGACAACGAGCAGTACTTC.

This clonotype was picked up one time. The V and J genes are TRBV4-3 and TRBJ2-7; no clear D gene. The germline V gene encodes CDR1 LGHNA and CDR2 YSLEER. CDR3 size: 15 residues. V was clipped by 1 base and J by 0 bases, with 10 bases between them. CDR3 sequence (DNA): TGCGCCAGCAGCCAAGTAGGTCAGAGCTCCTACGAGCAGTACTTC. The encoded protein is CASSQVGQSSYEQYF.

This clonotype was recorded many times. The chain uses TRBV7-2 and TRBJ2-7, with no clear D. The germline gives CDR1 SGHTA, CDR2 FQGNSA. The CDR3 is 14 amino acids. V was clipped by 2 bases and J by 0 bases, with 8 bases between them. The CDR3 coding sequence is TGTGCCAGCAGCTTAATTTCGGGCTCCTACGAGCAGTACTTC. Translated: CASSLISGSYEQYF.

In this sample, this clonotype turned up many times. The chain carries TRBV29-1 and TRBJ2-7, with TRBD2 matching over 9 bases. V trimming: 6 bases; J trimming: 3 bases; junction bases outside the gene matches: 6. Germline V gives CDR1 SQVTM, CDR2 ANQGSEA. The CDR3 is made up of 13 amino acids. The DNA for the CDR3 is TGCAGCGTCACCGGGACTAGCAACTACGAGCAGTACTTC. Protein: CSVTGTSNYEQYF.

This clonotype has ten or more counts. The rearrangement uses TRBV9 and TRBJ2-2, with D perhaps TRBD1 or TRBD2 (5 bases each). Germline CDR1 and CDR2: SGDLS and YYNGEE. The CDR3 spans 15 residues. Trimming took off 4 bases at V and 0 bases at J, with 10 bases between the two ends. The CDR3 DNA is TGTGCCAGCAGCCCGGGGACCACGAACACCGGGGAGCTGTTTTTT. It yields the protein CASSPGTTNTGELFF.

This clonotype appeared many times. V and J are TRBV7-8 and TRBJ2-1; 13 nucleotides agree with TRBD2. V trimming: 1 base; J trimming: 2 bases; junction bases outside the gene matches: 5. From germline, CDR1 is SGHVS and CDR2 FQNEAQ. This CDR3 comprises 18 residues. The DNA of the CDR3 is TGTGCCAGCAGCTTAGTTGGGACTAGCGGGAAGCCCTACAATGAGCAGTTCTTC. This translates into CASSLVGTSGKPYNEQFF.

This sequence joins TRBV11-2 and TRBJ2-7, with D perhaps matching TRBD1 or TRBD2 (5 bases each). Trimming removed 1 base from V and 3 bases from J, with 31 bases in between. The CDR3 totals 21 residues. Germline-derived CDR1 and CDR2 are SGHAT and FQNNGV. Here the CDR3 reads CASSLALPPGPMPSPFYEQYF. Written as DNA, the CDR3 is TGTGCCAGCAGCTTAGCCCTTCCACCGGGACCAATGCCCAGTCCTTTCTACGAGCAGTACTTC.